This TCR beta chain was identified during a study of T cells after posttransplantation cyclophosphamide. General study results and limits: Tissue-infiltrating T cells from skin or gut overlapped little with blood T cells. TRB clonality was highly associated with recipient CMV seropositivity and reactivation.

V was trimmed by 6 bases and J by 0 bases, leaving 9 bases between them. CDR1 and CDR2 from the germline V gene are ENHRY and SYGVKD. This CDR3 has 14 residues. This clone has only a few counts. Its antigen is not identified. Measured with immunoSEQ multiplex PCR; TCRdb has only the in-frame clones, and not every one. The sample lists some 52,000 clones, roughly 86% occurring once. Sequencing input: PBMCs. The gene calls are TRBV10-3 and TRBJ2-1; a possible D gene is TRBD1 (6 bases). The TCR originated in a man younger than 40 with a blood cancer, CMV-positive, and with a related stem cell donor. In nucleotides, the CDR3 is TGTGCCATCAGCGACAGGAGCTCCTACAATGAGCAGTTCTTC. It translates to CAISDRSSYNEQFF.